Given below is one TCR beta chain in context. J gave up 5 bases and V 9 bases, and 9 bases lay outside the gene matches. The CDR3 contains 14 residues. The V gene's germline CDR1 is LNHDA and CDR2 SQIVND (reference sequence). Profiled with immunoSEQ multiplex PCR; TCRdb holds only in-frame clones, not every one. Of some 17,000 clones in the sample, 85% to 90% are singletons; the top ten hold about 34%. This sample was taken from a study of control samples from healthy donors and cancer patients. The source material was PBMCs. The chain employs TRBV19 and TRBJ1-5; 8 bases are shared with TRBD1. This TCR was recovered from a man in his sixties with head and neck cancer. The CDR3 is CASQGDRNYQPQHF. CDR3 DNA: TGTGCCAGCCAAGGGGACAGGAACTATCAGCCCCAGCATTTT.